A single sample gave rise to the 23 T cell receptor beta chains below, sequenced in a study of cytomegalovirus exposure and HLA in healthy donors. It was with 60 Vbeta and 13 Jbeta primers that the PCR ran. The repertoire was sequenced with immunoSEQ multiplex PCR; TCRdb's copy has only in-frame clones and lacks some. This table holds 150,000 to 180,000 clones, about 80% found once. Sequencing was done on a sample of PBMCs. The receptors here all came from a woman aged 40 to 50 in good health and CMV-seronegative.

This clone was detected only a few times. The chain's CDR3 is CASSRDRGHEQYF. The CDR3 DNA is TGTGCCAGCAGTCGGGACAGGGGGCACGAGCAGTACTTC. The chain links TRBV6-5 to TRBJ2-7, with 12 bases that match TRBD1. Looked up from germline, CDR1 is MNHEY and CDR2 is SVGAGI. V was pared by 5 bases and J by 5 bases, with 1 base of the junction left unmatched. The CDR3 has 13 residues.

The chain uses TRBV14 and TRBJ1-6; tentative D call: TRBD1 (5 bases). V was clipped by 9 bases and J by 6 bases, with 15 bases between them. CDR3 size: 14 residues. CDR1 and CDR2 from the germline V gene are SGHDN and FVKESK. CDR3 sequence reads: CARGGAYSNSPLHF. The CDR3 bases are TGTGCCAGAGGAGGGGCCTATTCTAATTCACCCCTCCACTTT.

The rearrangement joins TRBV6-4 to TRBJ1-3; 7 positions agree with TRBD1. V lost 6 bases to trimming and J lost 4 bases; unmatched junction nucleotides: 3. The CDR3 length is 13 residues. Looked up from germline, CDR1 is MRHNA and CDR2 is SNTAGT. DNA for the CDR3: TGTGCCAGCAGCCAGACAGGGGGAAACACCATATATTTT. Translation gives CASSQTGGNTIYF.

The table lists this clone with a count of one. J is TRBJ2-7 and V is TRBV28, with no clear D. Germline V CDR1 and CDR2: MDHEN, SYDVKM. Trimming removed 2 bases at V and 7 bases at J, with 12 bases between. The CDR3 length is 13 residues. This chain's CDR3 is CASSLPSFREQYF. CDR3 nucleotides: TGTGCCAGCAGTTTACCCTCCTTTCGGGAGCAGTACTTC. Full variable domain (missing parts from reference TRBV28 and TRBJ2-7): DVKVTQSSRYLVKRTGEKVFLECVQDMDHENMFWYRQDPGLGLRLIYFSYDVKMKEKGDIPEGYSVSREKKERFSLILESASTNQTSMYLCASSLPSFREQYFGPGTRLTVT.

This clone was counted only a few times. The chain joins TRBV7-8 to TRBJ1-4; a possible D gene is TRBD1 (5 bases). This CDR3 spans 14 amino acids. Germline CDR1 and CDR2: SGHVS and FQNEAQ. V was trimmed by 4 bases and J by 9 bases, leaving 15 bases between them. CDR3 protein: CASSSLQGAKKLFF. The CDR3 region has the DNA TGTGCCAGCAGCTCCCTCCAGGGTGCGAAAAAACTGTTTTTT.

The rearrangement links TRBV7-2 to TRBJ1-3, with 7 bases that match TRBD1. J was trimmed by 2 bases and V by 2 bases; bases with no gene match: 0. CDR3 length: 14 residues. Germline V gives CDR1 SGHTA, CDR2 FQGNSA. The CDR3: CASSLTGAGNTIYF. In nucleotides, the CDR3 is TGTGCCAGCAGCTTAACAGGGGCTGGAAACACCATATATTTT.

The chain recombines TRBV2 with TRBJ2-5; TRBD2 matches 7 bases. CDR3 length: 15 residues. Germline V gene lookup returns CDR1 SNHLY and CDR2 FYNNEI. Losses at the gene ends were 7 bases for V and 5 bases for J; bases not matched to a gene: 13. CDR3 coding DNA: TGTGCCAGCATTATGGCGGGAGTAGGAAGCGAGACCCAGTACTTC. It codes for CASIMAGVGSETQYF.

This chain connects TRBV28 to TRBJ1-6; D remains unclear. Trimming pared 6 bases from V and 6 bases from J, leaving 3 bases between. The CDR3 sequence is 11 residues long. Germline V gene data show CDR1 as MDHEN and CDR2 as SYDVKM. The DNA of the CDR3 is TGTGCCAGCAGCCTTAATTCACCCCTCCACTTT. Translated, it gives CASSLNSPLHF.

The chain employs TRBV5-4 and TRBJ1-1; 8 bases are a match to TRBD1. The CDR3 runs to 15 residues. With 1 base clipped from V and 5 bases from J, the junction kept 7 bases outside the gene matches. The germline CDR1 and CDR2 sequences are SGHNT and YYREEE (reference sequence). CDR3 sequence: CASSLSGGPETEAFF. As DNA, the CDR3 is TGTGCCAGCAGCTTGTCAGGGGGCCCGGAGACTGAAGCTTTCTTT. The entire variable domain, with the rest obtained from reference TRBV5-4 and TRBJ1-1, is as follows: ETGVTQSPTHLIKTRGQQVTLRCSSQSGHNTVSWYQQALGQGPQFIFQYYREEENGRGNFPPRFSGLQFPNYSSELNVNALELDDSALYLCASSLSGGPETEAFFGQGTRLTVV.

There are a few counts of this clone. V usage is TRBV5-1 and J usage is TRBJ2-1, with D tentatively TRBD2 (6 bases). Looked up from germline, CDR1 is SGHRS and CDR2 is YFSETQ. V shed 4 bases and J shed 2 bases, with 13 bases lying between them. The CDR3 covers 15 residues. In DNA form, the CDR3 reads TGCGCCAGCAGCCCTATCGGGGAGGCCTACAATGAGCAGTTCTTC. This translates into CASSPIGEAYNEQFF.

The V gene is TRBV12-5, the J gene TRBJ1-3; possible D gene TRBD1, 5 bases. The CDR3 totals 16 residues. CDR1 is LGHNT, CDR2 FRNRAP, per germline. V lost 6 bases and J 8 bases, leaving 23 bases between the germline ends. The DNA for the CDR3 is TGTGCTAGTGGCCAGCTCAAGGACACAGTACGGCACACCATATATTTT. It yields the protein CASGQLKDTVRHTIYF.

The rearrangement links TRBV7-8 to TRBJ2-7; TRBD2 matches 11 bases. The CDR3 has 17 amino acids. V shed 5 bases, J shed 1 base, and the junction held 10 bases outside the gene matches. CDR1 is SGHVS and CDR2 is FQNEAQ in the germline V gene. The CDR3 DNA reads TGTGCCAGCAGCCAGAGGCCTAGCGGGAGGCCGTCCTACGAGCAGTACTTC. It codes for CASSQRPSGRPSYEQYF.

The chain recombines TRBV7-8 with TRBJ2-5; 10 nucleotides align to TRBD2. V lost 8 bases to trimming and J lost 4 bases; unmatched junction nucleotides: 4. The V gene's germline CDR1 is SGHVS and CDR2 FQNEAQ. The CDR3 has 13 amino acids. CDR3 coding DNA: TGTGCCAGCGTCCTAGCGGGAGCAGAGACCCAGTACTTC. Residues: CASVLAGAETQYF.

The chain is built from TRBV21-1 and TRBJ2-7; the table names TRBD1, a call not compared with the DNA. TRBV21-1 constitutes a pseudogene. The CDR3 runs to 15 residues. The CDR3 protein is CASSKVPGNSYEQYF. The CDR3 coding sequence is TGTGCCAGCAGCAAAGTCCCAGGGAACTCCTACGAGCAGTACTTC.

This rearrangement joins TRBV5-1 to TRBJ2-5, with TRBD2 as a possible D gene (6 bases). The germline V gene has CDR1 SGHRS and CDR2 YFSETQ. CDR3 size: 16 residues. The germline V and J ends were trimmed by 0 bases and 0 bases, with 12 bases remaining between them. CDR3 bases: TGCGCCAGCAGCTTGGGACTAGTGGGGTACCAAGAGACCCAGTACTTC. The encoded protein is CASSLGLVGYQETQYF. Using reference TRBV5-1 and TRBJ2-5 for the parts outside the CDR3, the full variable domain is KAGVTQTPRYLIKTRGQQVTLSCSPISGHRSVSWYQQTPGQGLQFLFEYFSETQRNKGNFPGRFSGRQFSNSRSEMNVSTLELGDSALYLCASSLGLVGYQETQYFGPGTRLLVL.

V and J are TRBV7-6 and TRBJ1-2; 7 bases are shared with TRBD1. Germline CDR1 is SGHVS and CDR2 is FNYEAQ. The CDR3 is made up of 15 amino acids. The J segment lost 6 bases and the V segment lost 5 bases, leaving 12 bases of the junction unmatched. In DNA, the CDR3 is TGTGCCAGCAGCCCAGGACAGGTGGAGGGGGATGGCTACACCTTC. Translated, it gives CASSPGQVEGDGYTF.

The chain carries TRBV29-1 and TRBJ2-6; no firm D call. Deletions cut 7 bases from V and 10 bases from J, with 14 bases between. The CDR3 spans 12 residues. Germline CDR1 reads SQVTM; CDR2 reads ANQGSEA. DNA for the CDR3: TGCAGCGCCTCGGAGACTGCTAACGTCCTGACTTTC. Amino acids: CSASETANVLTF.

The chain carries TRBV5-6 and TRBJ2-5, with 7 bases identical to TRBD2. Trimming cost V 0 bases and J 5 bases; bases outside gene matches: 16. The CDR3 spans 18 residues. From germline, CDR1 is SGHDT and CDR2 YYEEEE. The CDR3: CASSLERGGKGGRETQYF. DNA of the CDR3: TGTGCCAGCAGCTTGGAGAGGGGCGGAAAGGGAGGGCGGGAGACCCAGTACTTC.

The chain links TRBV6-1 to TRBJ2-7, with D possibly matching TRBD2 (6 bases). The CDR3 runs 15 residues. CDR1 is MNHNS and CDR2 is SASEGT in the germline V gene. V was cut by 0 bases and J by 2 bases, with 11 bases left in between. The chain's CDR3 is CASSEAGQRAYEQYF. The CDR3 region has the DNA TGTGCCAGCAGTGAAGCCGGCCAGCGGGCCTACGAGCAGTACTTC.

V is TRBV29-1 and J is TRBJ2-6; D not certain. The V gene lost 6 bases and the J gene lost 0 bases, with 3 bases spanning the gap. The CDR3 covers 12 residues. The germline CDR1 and CDR2 sequences are SQVTM and ANQGSEA. This CDR3 reads CSVSSGANVLTF. The CDR3 DNA reads TGCAGCGTGAGCTCTGGGGCCAACGTCCTGACTTTC.

The chain's CDR3 is CASSLDGRGILETQYF. The CDR3, as DNA: TGTGCCAGCAGCTTAGATGGTCGGGGGATACTGGAGACCCAGTACTTC. This rearrangement joins TRBV7-9 to TRBJ2-5; D is perhaps TRBD2 (6 bases). Between the trimmed V and J ends, which lost 1 base and 5 bases, there was a span of 17 bases. Looked up from germline, CDR1 is SEHNR and CDR2 is FQNEAQ (reference sequence). The CDR3 is 16 residues long.

The chain recombines TRBV29-1 with TRBJ2-5; the match to TRBD2 covers 11 bases. Germline V lookup: CDR1 SQVTM, CDR2 ANQGSEA. The CDR3 contains 15 residues. J was trimmed by 7 bases and V by 4 bases; bases with no gene match: 11. CDR3: CSVAELLAGVGTQYF. CDR3 nucleotides: TGCAGCGTTGCGGAGTTACTAGCGGGAGTGGGGACCCAGTACTTC.

The chain couples TRBV27 to TRBJ2-2; 10 bases match TRBD2. There are 16 residues in the CDR3. Trimming at V came to 5 bases and at J to 3 bases, leaving 6 bases not matched to a gene. CDR1 and CDR2 from the germline V gene are MNHEY and SMNVEV (reference sequence). This CDR3 reads CASSTLAGVHTGELFF. DNA of the CDR3: TGTGCCAGCAGTACTCTAGCGGGAGTACACACCGGGGAGCTGTTTTTT.